One and the same sample provided the 24 T cell receptor beta chains below, sequenced in a study of blood T cell repertoires in COVID-19. TCRdb's table, derived via immunoSEQ multiplex PCR, lists solely in-frame clones and lacks some. The sample lists about 100,000 clones, roughly 79% occurring once. Sequenced: peripheral blood. The receptors shown here come from a woman in her seventies with acute or convalescent COVID-19.

The chain has TRBV25-1 and TRBJ1-5; D is possibly TRBD1 (6 bases). CDR1 and CDR2 (germline): MGHDK, SYGVNS. The CDR3 consists of 14 residues. Between the trimmed V and J ends, which lost 10 bases and 3 bases, there was a span of 16 bases. CDR3 in amino acids: CATQPNRANQPQHF. The DNA of the CDR3 is TGTGCCACCCAACCTAACAGGGCCAATCAGCCCCAGCATTTT.

The rearrangement joins TRBV13 to TRBJ1-3; tentative D call: TRBD1 (6 bases). Germline CDR1 reads PRHDT; CDR2 reads FYEKMQ (reference sequence). Trimming pared 5 bases from V and 0 bases from J, leaving 8 bases between. The CDR3 is 14 residues long. The CDR3 sequence: CASSGQSSGNTIYF. CDR3 bases: TGTGCCAGCAGCGGACAGAGCTCTGGAAACACCATATATTTT. Full variable domain (remainder filled in from reference TRBV13 and TRBJ1-3): AAGVIQSPRHLIKEKRETATLKCYPIPRHDTVYWYQQGPGQDPQFLISFYEKMQSDKGSIPDRFSAQQFSDYHSELNMSSLELGDSALYFCASSGQSSGNTIYFGEGSWLTVV.

The chain is built from TRBV4-1 and TRBJ2-7, with D uncertain. Per germline, CDR1 MGHRA and CDR2 YSYEKL. The germline V and J ends were trimmed by 3 bases and 4 bases, with 4 bases remaining between them. The CDR3 extends over 11 amino acids. The CDR3 reads CASSHTYEQYF. For the CDR3, the DNA is TGCGCCAGCAGCCACACATACGAGCAGTACTTC.

The chain combines TRBV6-4 with TRBJ2-3, with 8 positions matching TRBD1. J was trimmed by 2 bases and V by 0 bases; bases with no gene match: 4. The germline V gene encodes CDR1 MRHNA and CDR2 SNTAGT. CDR3 size: 16 residues. The CDR3 region is CASSDSAGGPTDTQYF. The CDR3 DNA reads as TGTGCCAGCAGTGACTCGGCAGGGGGCCCCACAGATACGCAGTATTTT.

The J gene is TRBJ1-2, the V gene TRBV28, with D possibly being TRBD1 (5 bases). CDR1 and CDR2 (germline): MDHEN, SYDVKM. The V end lost 10 bases, the J end lost 5 bases, and 14 bases lay between the germline ends. The CDR3 has 12 residues. The CDR3: CANRGRNYGYTF. In DNA, the CDR3 is TGTGCCAACCGGGGGAGGAATTATGGCTACACCTTC.

This rearrangement joins TRBV12-5 to TRBJ1-2; D possibly corresponds to TRBD1 (5 bases). The CDR3 sequence is 15 residues long. Germline loops: CDR1 LGHNT, CDR2 FRNRAP. Trimming took off 1 base at V and 6 bases at J, with 15 bases between the two ends. CDR3 in amino acids: CASGLAAEGLDGYTF. CDR3 coding DNA: TGTGCTAGTGGTTTGGCTGCGGAGGGGCTGGATGGCTACACCTTC.

The chain recombines TRBV5-4 with TRBJ2-3, with TRBD2 matching over 10 bases. Unmatched junction bases numbered 2, after V lost 4 bases and J lost 0 bases. The CDR3 loop spans 15 amino acids. Per germline, CDR1 SGHNT and CDR2 YYREEE (reference sequence). Written as DNA, the CDR3 is TGTGCCAGCAGCAGCGGGGGGGCGAGCACAGATACGCAGTATTTT. Its protein is CASSSGGASTDTQYF.

The chain combines TRBV6-1 with TRBJ1-4, with D tentatively TRBD1 (5 bases). Trimming shortened V by 6 bases and J by 4 bases, and 18 bases separated the two germline ends. Looked up from germline, CDR1 is MNHNS and CDR2 is SASEGT. This CDR3 has 16 amino acids. The CDR3 region is CASSEQPTGVNEKLFF. The CDR3 nucleotides read TGTGCCAGCAGCGAACAACCCACAGGAGTTAATGAAAAACTGTTTTTT.

The chain links TRBV5-1 to TRBJ2-5; possible D gene TRBD2, 5 bases. CDR1 and CDR2 from the germline V gene are SGHRS and YFSETQ. V lost 2 bases, J lost 5 bases, and 16 bases lay in between. This CDR3 is 15 amino acids long. CDR3 sequence (DNA): TGCGCCAGCAGCTTATCGTCCGAGGGCTCGGAGACCCAGTACTTC. Its translation is CASSLSSEGSETQYF.

The chain is built from TRBV19 and TRBJ1-5; no definite D call. Germline lookup yields CDR1 LNHDA and CDR2 SQIVND (reference sequence). Trimming cost V 0 bases and J 2 bases, with 14 bases left between them. This CDR3 contains 17 residues. The DNA for the CDR3 is TGTGCCAGTAGTATAGATACGGTCCAAAGTGGCAATCAGCCCCAGCATTTT. Protein: CASSIDTVQSGNQPQHF.

V is TRBV6-1 and J is TRBJ2-6, with 9 nucleotides matching TRBD1. CDR1 is MNHNS, CDR2 SASEGT, per germline. J was trimmed by 3 bases and V by 1 base; bases with no gene match: 13. The CDR3 covers 20 residues. The CDR3 bases are TGTGCCAGCAGTGAAGGAGGACAGGGGAGTAGTACGTATGGGGCCAACGTCCTGACTTTC. Amino acids: CASSEGGQGSSTYGANVLTF.

This clone was counted many times. This rearrangement joins TRBV4-2 to TRBJ2-2; a weak D match, TRBD1 (5 bases). The CDR3 consists of 15 residues. Germline V gives CDR1 LGHNA, CDR2 YNFKEQ. Deletions cut 3 bases from V and 1 base from J, with 9 bases between. CDR3 sequence reads: CASSQDIGNTGELFF. CDR3 bases: TGTGCCAGCAGCCAGGACATTGGGAACACCGGGGAGCTGTTTTTT.

The chain employs TRBV30 and TRBJ1-5; D gene unclear. CDR1 is GTSNPN, CDR2 SVGIG, per germline (reference sequence). The V and J ends lost 2 bases and 7 bases respectively, with 12 bases between them. The CDR3 consists of 13 residues. Here the CDR3 reads CAWSHLSEQPQHF. The CDR3 nucleotides are TGTGCCTGGAGTCACCTCAGCGAGCAGCCCCAGCATTTT.

This clone was counted between two and nine times. The chain employs TRBV6-5 and TRBJ2-7; D possibly corresponds to TRBD1 (5 bases). Germline CDR1 MNHEY, CDR2 SVGAGI. V lost 7 bases to trimming and J lost 6 bases, with 13 bases between them. The CDR3 runs to 12 residues. CDR3: CASTMSQGEQYF. The CDR3 bases are TGTGCCAGCACGATGTCGCAGGGCGAGCAGTACTTC.

Comment on this clone: At one end, the junction sequence differs from germline, possibly due to a read error. The DNA of the CDR3 is TGCAGCGTAGGATGGCAGGGCGGGGCCGTCTTT. Amino acid sequence: CSVGWQGGAVF. The chain carries TRBV29-1 and TRBJ1-1; tentatively, D is TRBD1 (5 bases). CDR3 length: 11 residues. The germline gives CDR1 SQVTM, CDR2 ANQGSEA.

This clone appeared a few times. The CDR3 region is CASSSAPGGNSPLHF. CDR3 DNA: TGTGCCAGCAGTTCAGCCCCAGGAGGAAATTCACCCCTCCACTTT. This chain connects TRBV7-3 to TRBJ1-6; no firm D call. V lost 6 bases and J 7 bases, leaving 16 bases between the germline ends. The CDR3 covers 15 residues. CDR1 SGHTA and CDR2 FQGTGA come from the germline V gene.

This clone showed up just once. The V call is TRBV5-1, the J call TRBJ2-5, with D maybe TRBD2 (6 bases). Trimming pared 6 bases from V and 5 bases from J, leaving 17 bases between. This CDR3 comprises 14 residues. Looked up from germline, CDR1 is SGHRS and CDR2 is YFSETQ. The CDR3 DNA follows: TGCGCCAGCACCCGGGACGGCGGGATGGAGACCCAGTACTTC. It specifies CASTRDGGMETQYF.

This chain connects TRBV11-2 to TRBJ2-3, with 7 bases identical to TRBD2. Germline V gene lookup returns CDR1 SGHAT and CDR2 FQNNGV. The CDR3 has 15 residues. J was trimmed by 1 base and V by 5 bases; bases with no gene match: 6. The CDR3 here is CASSVAGDGTDTQYF. The CDR3 DNA sequence: TGTGCCAGCAGCGTGGCGGGGGACGGCACAGATACGCAGTATTTT.

With regard to this clone: Compared with germline, one end of the junction differs, possibly owing to a read error. The chain combines TRBV28 with TRBJ1-5, with D possibly TRBD1 on 6 matching bases. Germline-derived CDR1 and CDR2 are MDHEN and SYDVKM. This CDR3 is built from 12 residues. The CDR3 coding sequence is TGTGCCAGCAGAGAGCGATGGGGAGGGGGGGATTTT. Residues: CASRERWGGGDF. Looking up the rest from reference TRBV28 and TRBJ1-5 gives the full variable domain: DVKVTQSSRYLVKRTGEKVFLECVQDMDHENMFWYRQDPGLGLRLIYFSYDVKMKEKGDIPEGYSVSREKKERFSLILESASTNQTSMYLCASRERWGGGDFGDGTRLSIL.

This chain joins TRBV4-1 and TRBJ2-3, with 9 bases lining up with TRBD2. The CDR3 has 18 amino acids. The V gene end was trimmed by 0 bases and the J gene end by 4 bases; junction bases not matched to a gene: 11. From germline, CDR1 is MGHRA and CDR2 YSYEKL. This CDR3 is CASSQEWGGRLAADTQYF. CDR3 DNA: TGCGCCAGCAGCCAAGAGTGGGGGGGGAGACTAGCGGCAGATACGCAGTATTTT.

This rearrangement joins TRBV3-1 (or the pseudogene TRBV3-2) to TRBJ2-5; 8 bases are shared with TRBD2. The CDR3 contains 14 residues. Germline values: CDR1 LGHDT, CDR2 YNNKEL (reference sequence). Unmatched junction bases numbered 2, after V lost 1 base and J lost 4 bases. The CDR3: CASSQAGLAETQYF. The CDR3 DNA follows: TGTGCCAGCAGCCAAGCCGGACTAGCAGAGACCCAGTACTTC.

The genes are TRBV2 and TRBJ2-7; no clear D gene. Trimming took off 8 bases at V and 0 bases at J, with 17 bases between the two ends. Germline V gene sequence: CDR1 SNHLY, CDR2 FYNNEI. This CDR3 contains 15 residues. CDR3 in amino acids: CASRADTPSSYEQYF. The CDR3 bases are TGTGCCAGCCGAGCCGACACCCCAAGCTCCTACGAGCAGTACTTC.

The V gene is TRBV11-2, the J gene TRBJ2-4, with a weak D call TRBD1 (6 bases). V lost 5 bases, J lost 7 bases, and 15 bases lay in between. The CDR3 length is 14 residues. Germline V lookup: CDR1 SGHAT, CDR2 FQNNGV. Here the CDR3 reads CASSRDFTGNIQYF. The CDR3 DNA follows: TGTGCCAGCAGCCGAGATTTTACAGGGAACATTCAGTACTTC.

This chain links TRBV12-3 or TRBV12-4 with TRBJ2-5; tentative D call: TRBD2 (5 bases). V lost 4 bases and J 5 bases, leaving 8 bases between the germline ends. The CDR3 is 12 residues long. CDR3: CASSYTGETQYF. In DNA form, the CDR3 reads TGTGCCAGCAGTTATACGGGGGAGACCCAGTACTTC.